The rows below give T cell receptor beta chains drawn from one sample of a study of cytotoxic CD8 clonotypes in ibrutinib-treated CLL. TCRdb's table, derived via immunoSEQ multiplex PCR, lists solely in-frame clones and lacks some. The sample records fewer than 400,000 clones, around 66% being singletons. Sequencing was performed on PBMCs, taken after 36 months of ibrutinib treatment. Receptors were obtained from a human donor with chronic lymphocytic leukemia. The CDR3 runs from the conserved cysteine through the conserved F or W. Fields, in order: clone size, D gene, J gene, V gene, CDR3 DNA, CDR3 protein. The D gene is left open where the match is weak. Clone size is stated in some rows and not others, as once, few, many or a class when expanded.

. TRBD1 TRBJ2-7 TRBV15 TGTGCCACCCGACAGGGTCCCTACGAGCAGTACTTC CATRQGPYEQYF
. TRBD1 TRBJ1-2 TRBV14 TGTGCCAGCAGGAGACAGGGGAGAGAAACTGGCTACACCTTC CASRRQGRETGYTF
. TRBD1 TRBJ2-4 TRBV2 TGTGCCAGCAGGGGACAGGGCTATCTGAACATTCAGTACTTC CASRGQGYLNIQYF
. . TRBJ1-2 TRBV6-1 TGTGCCAGCAGTGAAGTGGGCCGACCACTTTGGACCTTC CASSEVGRPLWTF
few . TRBJ1-2 TRBV7-3 TGTGCCAGCAGCTACCGGTTCCGGGACTTAAATGGCTACACCTTC CASSYRFRDLNGYTF
. TRBD1 TRBJ2-5 TRBV5-1 TGCGCCAGCAGCTTGGTGGACAGGAAAGAGACCCAGTACTTC CASSLVDRKETQYF
. . TRBJ1-3 TRBV11-2 TGTGCCAGCAGCTTAAGTCGTAGTACTTTCGGAAACACCATATATTTT CASSLSRSTFGNTIYF
once . TRBJ1-5 TRBV6-5 TGTGCCAGCAGAGGGGCCAGGTCCAATCAGCCCCAGCATTTT CASRGARSNQPQHF
. . TRBJ2-7 TRBV7-6 TGTGCCAGCAGCCTCCGGGCATACTACGAGCAGTACTTC CASSLRAYYEQYF
. . TRBJ2-2 TRBV19 TGTGCCAGTGGCGCAGGGAACCCCGGGGAGCTGTTTTTT CASGAGNPGELFF
. . TRBJ2-7 TRBV11-2 TGTGCCAGCAGCCAAACAGGTGGTTTTGCCTACGAGCAGTACTTC CASSQTGGFAYEQYF
few . TRBJ2-7 TRBV19 TGTGCCAGTAGTAAAGCGGGTCCCGGGTACGAGCAGTACTTC CASSKAGPGYEQYF
. . TRBJ2-1 TRBV10-1 TGCGCCAGCAGTGAGTCAGGGGGGTACAATGAGCAGTTCTTC CASSESGGYNEQFF
. . TRBJ2-7 TRBV18 TGTGCCAGCTCACCAGACAACTTCTTCAAGCTCTACGAGCAGTACTTC CASSPDNFFKLYEQYF
. . TRBJ2-7 TRBV4-1 TGCGCCAGCAGCCCGGCTACGGGGTACTACGAGCAGTACTTC CASSPATGYYEQYF
. TRBD1 TRBJ2-2 TRBV9 TGTGCCAGCAGCGCACCACAGGGGGCGCCCGGGGAGCTGTTTTTT CASSAPQGAPGELFF
. . TRBJ2-7 TRBV5-1 TGCGCCAGCAGCTCCGAGTCCCCCCGAGTCGACGAGCAGTACTTC CASSSESPRVDEQYF
once TRBD2 TRBJ2-1 TRBV5-1 TGCGCCAGCAGCTCCCCCCTTCCGAGACTAGCGGGAGGAGAACACAATGAGCAGTTCTTC CASSSPLPRLAGGEHNEQFF
. TRBD1 TRBJ1-2 TRBV29-1 TGCAGCGCGGGGACAGGGGGGAACTATGGCTACACCTTC CSAGTGGNYGYTF
. TRBD2 TRBJ2-5 TRBV7-2 TGTGCCAGCAGCGGGGGGGGAGAGACCCAGTACTTC CASSGGGETQYF
few . TRBJ2-6 TRBV5-6 TGTGCCAGCAGCGTCCGAAGGGGGACTGGGGCCAACGTCCTGACTTTC CASSVRRGTGANVLTF
. . TRBJ1-1 TRBV7-6 TGTGCCAGCAGCTTAGATAGGGCGAACACTGAAGCTTTCTTT CASSLDRANTEAFF
. . TRBJ1-6 TRBV5-4 TGTGCCAGCAGCTCCCCCGGACAAAATTCACCCCTCCACTTT CASSSPGQNSPLHF
once TRBD1 TRBJ2-3 TRBV5-1 TGCGCCAGCAGCTTAGTTGGACAGGGGGCAGATACGCAGTATTTT CASSLVGQGADTQYF
. . TRBJ2-3 TRBV25-1 TGTGCCAGCAGTGAATTTAAGACCCCAGATACGCAGTATTTT CASSEFKTPDTQYF
. TRBD2 TRBJ2-1 TRBV7-9 TGTGCCAGCAGCCGCCGGGACTACTACAATGAGCAGTTCTTC CASSRRDYYNEQFF
. . TRBJ2-5 TRBV25-1 TGTGCCAGCAGTCCCTGGGGCAGGGGGGACCAAGAGACCCAGTACTTC CASSPWGRGDQETQYF
. . TRBJ2-7 TRBV7-9 TGTGCCAGCAGCTTAGAGTGGGGTAACTCCTACGAGCAGTACTTC CASSLEWGNSYEQYF
. . TRBJ2-6 TRBV5-4 TGTGCCAGCTCCGGAGGGAGGGGGGCCAACGTCCTGACTTTC CASSGGRGANVLTF
few . TRBJ2-7 TRBV7-3 TGTGCCAGCAGCTACCGGGACGGTCCCTACGAGCAGTACTTC CASSYRDGPYEQYF
few . TRBJ1-2 TRBV28 TGTGCCAGCAGTTTGGAAGGGTTCTATGGCTACACCTTC CASSLEGFYGYTF
. TRBD1 TRBJ2-1 TRBV28 TGTGCCAGCAGGCCAACAGGGGTAGGGTACAATGAGCAGTTCTTC CASRPTGVGYNEQFF
. TRBD2 TRBJ2-3 TRBV9 TGTGCCAGCAGCGTGACTTGGGGAGCGGGGTCAGATACGCAGTATTTT CASSVTWGAGSDTQYF
. . TRBJ2-5 TRBV2 TGTGCCAGCAGGACGGCAGGCCAAGAGACCCAGTACTTC CASRTAGQETQYF
. . TRBJ2-7 TRBV15 TGTGCCACCAGCCCCTCCGGGGATCACGAGCAGTACTTC CATSPSGDHEQYF
. . TRBJ2-7 TRBV18 TGTGCCAGCTCACCACCTTGGGCGACATACGAGCAGTACTTC CASSPPWATYEQYF
. . TRBJ2-6 TRBV18 TGTGCCAGCTCACCACCGACTGGGGCCAACGTCCTGACTTTC CASSPPTGANVLTF
. . TRBJ2-7 TRBV5-4 TGTGCCAGCAGCTTGGGCCCTGGGCCCTACGAGCAGTACTTC CASSLGPGPYEQYF
. TRBD2 TRBJ2-2 TRBV9 TGTGCCAGCAGCGGCGGACTAGCGGGAGAACTGGTCCGGGAGCTGTTTTTT CASSGGLAGELVRELFF
. TRBD1 TRBJ1-6 TRBV2 TGTGCCACCACCTGGACAGGCGGGAATTCACCCCTCCACTTT CATTWTGGNSPLHF